This T cell receptor beta chain emerged from a study of T cells in Graves' hyperthyroidism and ophthalmopathy. Regions amplified from RNA transcripts were the TCR beta CDR3 regions. A set of HTBI primers served as the primers for a first-round RT-PCR of the TCR CDR3. TCRdb analysed the multiplex PCR reads with MiXCR anew, one entry per CDR3 protein. The sample carries 700,000 or so distinct CDR3 sequences, approximately 16% recorded once. Trimming shortened V by 1 base and J by 3 bases, and 19 bases separated the two germline ends. The germline V gene encodes CDR1 SGHRS and CDR2 YFSETQ. CDR3 length equals 17 residues. An absence of ophthalmopathy progression within 18 months meant stable Graves' hyperthyroidism.

Sequencing was done on a sample of blood. The chain joins TRBV5-1 to TRBJ1-1, with a weak D call TRBD1 (5 bases). The receptor was derived from a young man with Graves' hyperthyroidism. This CDR3 is CASSLRGLLNRDTEAFF. The CDR3 coding sequence is TGCGCCAGCAGCTTGCGGGGCTTATTAAACCGGGACACTGAAGCTTTCTTT. The whole variable domain, remainder taken from reference TRBV5-1 and TRBJ1-1, is KAGVTQTPRYLIKTRGQQVTLSCSPISGHRSVSWYQQTPGQGLQFLFEYFSETQRNKGNFPGRFSGRQFSNSRSEMNVSTLELGDSALYLCASSLRGLLNRDTEAFFGQGTRLTVV.